The present T cell receptor beta chain was sequenced within a study of CXCR3-negative and CXCR3-positive naive CD8 T cells. Study observations and caveats: The study found more hydrophobic TRB CDR3s in CXCR3-positive naive cells than in CXCR3-negative naive cells. Researchers report CXCR3 expression partially decreased after cryopreservation, with fresh PBMCs used in most assays. Memory cells differed in TRBV-TRBJ usage, but naive CXCR3-negative and CXCR3-positive cells had similar usage.

In preparing the TRB cDNA libraries, 5' RACE with UMI labels was used. TCRdb re-called the 5' RACE reads and gives one entry per CDR3 protein, without DNA. This sample's table has tens of thousands of distinct CDR3 sequences. Within the CD8+ T cell compartment, naive cells were CD45RO-CCR7+CD27+CD95-. CDR3 length equals 13 residues. About this clonotype: The target antigen is unknown.

The genes are TRBV12-3 or TRBV12-4 and TRBJ2-7; the D call of TRBD1 rests on TCRdb alone, since no DNA is present to check it. The sequence came from a human donor in good health. Some clones in this sample may be carry-over from other donors' samples. The sequenced material came from naive CXCR3+ CD8+ T cells from blood. Subset: CD45RO-CCR7+CD27+CD95- naive CD8+ T cells expressing CXCR3 (TNR3+). The CDR3: CASSLGQVYEQYF.